This T cell receptor (beta chain) was observed in a study of T cells in Graves' hyperthyroidism and ophthalmopathy. Patients aged 18 to 65 had newly diagnosed hyperthyroidism of under 2 months' duration. The CDR3 runs to 14 residues. The germline CDR1 and CDR2 sequences are SGHAT and FQNNGV. V shed 5 bases and J shed 2 bases, with 13 bases lying between them. RNA transcripts provided the source from which TCR beta CDR3 regions were amplified. Primed by the HTBI set, a first-round RT-PCR was run on the TCR CDR3. One entry per CDR3 protein, called by TCRdb with MiXCR from the multiplex PCR reads. In the table there are hundreds of thousands of distinct CDR3 sequences, 35% to 45% of which are singletons.

The source of this sequence is a man aged 18 to 29 with Graves' hyperthyroidism. Sequencing was carried out using blood. V is TRBV11-2 and J is TRBJ2-7; no firm D call. The CDR3 loop is CASSPNTKPYEQYF. In nucleotides, the CDR3 is TGTGCCAGCAGCCCAAACACCAAACCCTACGAGCAGTACTTC. The variable domain in full, completed from reference TRBV11-2 and TRBJ2-7, reads EAGVAQSPRYKIIEKRQSVAFWCNPISGHATLYWYQQILGQGPKLLIQFQNNGVVDDSQLPKDRFSAERLKGVDSTLKIQPAKLEDSAVYLCASSPNTKPYEQYFGPGTRLTVT.